Detailed here is one T cell receptor (beta chain). Its antigen remains unknown. Every subset had its genomic DNA shared out evenly among several immunoSEQ plates. Method: immunoSEQ multiplex PCR; TCRdb's copy keeps in-frame clones and lacks some. The profile shows a few hundred thousand clones, more than 95% of them singletons. This specimen belongs to a study of shared clonotypes between healthy human individuals. General study points: Some naive CD4 clonotypes, 4% to 6%, turned up in common across several donors. Researchers found naive subsets generally carried larger estimated richness than memory subsets. Some clonotypes were shared by all four sorted-subset donors, while others were not shared. The non-shared ones had lower generation probabilities than the shared ones.

The receptor's source is a woman in her twenties or thirties in good health. The specimen was naive CD4+ T cells sorted from blood. Regarding subset: CD45RA+ positively selected.

The CDR3 reads CASKISGVATSGELFF. The CDR3 DNA reads TGTGCCAGCAAGATCTCAGGGGTGGCTACGTCCGGGGAGCTGTTTTTT. This chain connects TRBV2 to TRBJ2-2, with D possibly matching TRBD1 (6 bases). The germline V gene encodes CDR1 SNHLY and CDR2 FYNNEI. With 7 bases removed from V and 6 bases from J, the gap between germline ends came to 21 bases. This CDR3 comprises 16 residues.